This is a list of T cell receptor beta chains from one sample in a study of blood T cells in healthy people across ages. TCRdb re-derived calls from the 5' RACE reads in MiXCR, one entry per CDR3 protein. Of 1.8 million or so distinct CDR3 sequences listed, about two fifths were seen once; the top ten hold 23%. The sample comprised blood. The origin of the receptors is a human donor in good health. Each CDR3 is given with its conserved first and last residue. D genes are given only for firm matches. Clone size is not always given. Where it is, it says once, few, many or a class for expanded clones.

j_gene | d_gene | len | abundance | v_gene | CDR3aa | CDR3nt
TRBJ1-1 | . | 11 | . | TRBV29-1 | CSGGWDTEAFF | TGCAGCGGCGGATGGGACACTGAAGCTTTCTTT
TRBJ2-7 | . | 11 | many | TRBV29-1 | CSVSVLDEQYF | TGCAGCGTTTCTGTACTAGACGAGCAGTACTTC
TRBJ2-1 | TRBD2 | 15 | . | TRBV29-1 | CSARTSGGADNEQFF | TGCAGCGCACGCACTAGCGGGGGGGCCGATAATGAGCAGTTCTTC
TRBJ1-2 | . | 15 | . | TRBV7-2 | CACSLESKADYGYTF | TGTGCCTGCAGCTTAGAGTCTAAAGCGGACTATGGCTACACCTTC
TRBJ1-1 | . | 15 | . | TRBV5-6 | CASSWGAGRAAEAFF | TGTGCCAGCAGCTGGGGCGCAGGGCGCGCGGCTGAAGCTTTCTTT
TRBJ2-5 | . | 13 | . | TRBV7-9 | CASTNPGAETQYF | TGTGCCAGCACCAACCCGGGCGCGGAGACCCAGTACTTC
TRBJ2-5 | TRBD2 | 13 | few | TRBV28 | CASTTNSGGMGYF | TGTGCCAGCACCACGAATAGCGGGGGGATGGGGTACTTC
TRBJ2-5 | . | 14 | . | TRBV18 | CASSPGDGPGTQYF | TGTGCCAGCTCACCCGGGGACGGACCCGGGACCCAGTACTTC
TRBJ2-3 | . | 15 | . | TRBV20-1 | CSAQSPRGSMNTQYF | TGCAGTGCCCAGAGCCCCCGGGGATCCATGAATACGCAGTATTTT
TRBJ1-1 | . | 17 | . | TRBV20-1 | CSVPSGNLIPTNTEAFF | TGCAGTGTCCCCTCCGGGAACCTTATCCCCACGAACACTGAAGCTTTCTTT
TRBJ1-5 | . | 13 | . | TRBV9 | CASSASRDQPQHF | TGTGCCAGCAGCGCCAGTCGGGATCAGCCCCAGCATTTT
TRBJ1-2 | . | 16 | . | TRBV15 | CATSRDKTVGNYGYTF | TGTGCCACCAGCAGAGATAAAACAGTGGGGAACTATGGCTACACCTTC
TRBJ2-1 | . | 14 | . | TRBV9 | CASSVGAGSHEQFF | TGTGCCAGCAGTGTAGGGGCGGGAAGTCATGAGCAGTTCTTC
TRBJ2-7 | TRBD2 | 12 | few | TRBV20-1 | CSASGGGMVQYF | TGCAGTGCTAGCGGGGGAGGGATGGTGCAGTACTTC
TRBJ1-5 | TRBD1 | 14 | . | TRBV6-1 | CAGHTGAPGQPQHF | TGTGCCGGACATACAGGGGCCCCCGGCCAGCCCCAGCATTTT
TRBJ2-7 | . | 15 | few | TRBV6-1 | CASSESTGSSYEQYF | TGTGCCAGCAGTGAATCGACAGGAAGCTCCTACGAGCAGTACTTC
TRBJ2-4 | TRBD1 | 15 | . | TRBV20-1 | CSAPLQGLAKNIQYF | TGCAGTGCTCCTTTACAGGGGCTAGCCAAAAACATTCAGTACTTC
TRBJ1-2 | TRBD1 | 15 | . | TRBV7-2 | CASSSTGGAGYGYTF | TGTGCCAGCAGCTCTACAGGGGGCGCGGGGTATGGCTACACCTTC
TRBJ1-2 | . | 11 | . | TRBV29-1 | CSVYLFYGYTF | TGCAGCGTCTATTTATTCTATGGCTACACCTTC
TRBJ2-5 | TRBD2 | 15 | . | TRBV7-2 | CASLWTSGVPGKQYF | TGTGCCAGCTTGTGGACTAGCGGGGTACCGGGGAAGCAGTACTTC
TRBJ2-5 | . | 13 | . | TRBV18 | CASSPPQGRAQYF | TGTGCCAGCTCACCACCACAGGGACGGGCTCAGTACTTC
TRBJ2-5 | . | 15 | . | TRBV15 | CATSRDGTAQETQYF | TGTGCCACCAGCAGAGATGGCACAGCCCAAGAGACCCAGTACTTC
TRBJ1-2 | . | 15 | . | TRBV6-1 | CASSEVPQRYYGYTF | TGTGCCAGCAGTGAAGTTCCCCAGAGGTACTATGGCTACACCTTC
TRBJ1-2 | . | 15 | . | TRBV7-2 | CASSLLQGHNYGYTF | TGTGCCAGCAGCCTCCTCCAGGGCCACAACTATGGCTACACCTTC
TRBJ2-1 | TRBD2 | 16 | . | TRBV7-3 | CASSSGGLAGGHEQFF | TGTGCCAGCAGCTCCGGGGGGCTAGCGGGGGGCCATGAGCAGTTCTTC
TRBJ2-5 | . | 13 | . | TRBV6-2/TRBV6-3 | CASSYTERGTQYF | TGTGCCAGCAGTTACACGGAACGGGGGACCCAGTACTTC
TRBJ1-2 | . | 11 | few | TRBV21-1 | CASSNTLPYTF | TGTGCCAGCAGCAATACTCTACCTTACACCTTC
TRBJ2-7 | . | 13 | . | TRBV29-1 | CSALGEGSYEQYF | TGCAGCGCACTGGGAGAGGGATCGTACGAGCAGTACTTC
TRBJ2-7 | . | 13 | few | TRBV20-1 | CSASSPDSLEQYF | TGCAGTGCTAGTAGCCCGGACAGTCTCGAGCAGTACTTC
TRBJ2-7 | . | 15 | few | TRBV12-3/TRBV12-4 | CASSAAAGTSYEQYF | TGTGCCAGCAGTGCAGCCGCGGGTACAAGCTACGAGCAGTACTTC